The TCR beta chain described here comes from a study of shared clonotypes between healthy human individuals. Findings and caveats of the study: Roughly 5% of naive CD4 clonotypes were common to a few donors.

The germline V and J ends were trimmed by 5 bases and 0 bases, with 14 bases remaining between them. Looked up from germline, CDR1 is SGHTA and CDR2 is FQGTGA. The CDR3 extends over 15 amino acids. Adult Caucasians living in Nashville, Tennessee made up all of the donors. With regard to this clone: Antigen: not known.

Clones were read by immunoSEQ multiplex PCR, and TCRdb kept only the in-frame ones, dropping some. The table lists 2 million to 3 million clones, roughly 93% of them singletons. The sequenced material came from naive CD4+ T cells from PBMCs. Sample subset: CD45RA+ positively selected. J is TRBJ2-7 and V is TRBV7-3; D might be TRBD1 or TRBD2, each matching 5 bases. The source of this sequence is a man aged 18 to 29 in good health. Some clones in this sample may be carry-over from other donors' samples. This chain's CDR3 is CASSPTGTVSYEQYF. The CDR3 nucleotides are TGTGCCAGCAGCCCGACCGGGACGGTCTCCTACGAGCAGTACTTC.